These T cell receptor beta chains were read from a single sample in a study of persistence of HIV-infected CD4 T cells. Profiled with immunoSEQ multiplex PCR; TCRdb holds only in-frame clones, not every one. The sample gives about 43,000 clones, roughly 90% of which show up once; just over 1% is in the top ten. Their target antigens are unknown. The sample consisted of CD4+ T cells sorted from PBMCs after roughly 18-hour stimulation, taken from a patient who received antiretroviral therapy. These receptors came from an adult man with HIV who was CMV-seropositive. Each CDR3 is given with its conserved first and last residue. A D gene is named only where the DNA matches it firmly. The size entry is marked missing in some rows and otherwise reads once, few, many or a size class.

J gene	D gene	clone size	V gene	CDR3 DNA	CDR3 protein
TRBJ1-3	TRBD1	NA	TRBV2	TGTGCCAGCATCCTGACAGGGGCTCGGTACACCATATATTTT	CASILTGARYTIYF
TRBJ2-7	TRBD1	NA	TRBV12-3/TRBV12-4	TGTGCCAGCAGCCCGTGGGACAGGCTCGAGCAGTACTTC	CASSPWDRLEQYF
TRBJ1-2	NA	NA	TRBV6-4	TGTGCCAGCAGTGACTCACCCGGGAATGGAGGCTACACCTTC	CASSDSPGNGGYTF
TRBJ1-1	TRBD1	NA	TRBV12-3/TRBV12-4	TGTGCCAGCAGGCGACAGGGGCCTGAAGCTTTCTTT	CASRRQGPEAFF
TRBJ2-3	TRBD2	NA	TRBV19	TGTGCCAGTACCGATGGGGGACTAGCGGGGGCGCTCACAGATACGCAGTATTTT	CASTDGGLAGALTDTQYF
TRBJ2-7	NA	NA	TRBV27	TGTGCCAGCAGTACTACCCGGACCGTCTCTAGCTCCTACGAGCAGTACTTC	CASSTTRTVSSSYEQYF
TRBJ1-6	NA	NA	TRBV19	TGTGCCAGTGAAGCTACGAATTCACCCCTCCACTTT	CASEATNSPLHF
TRBJ2-7	NA	NA	TRBV27	TGTGCCAGCAGCTTAACCCTTCCGGCGGAGGGGAGCAAGCAGTACTTC	CASSLTLPAEGSKQYF
TRBJ1-2	TRBD1	NA	TRBV5-5	TGTGCCAGCAGCTTGGGACAAACAGGGGACTATGGCTACACCTTC	CASSLGQTGDYGYTF
TRBJ1-2	TRBD1	NA	TRBV19	TGTGCCAGTAAAAATGCCAGGGGGCTGGGGAATGGCTACACCTTC	CASKNARGLGNGYTF
TRBJ1-2	TRBD1	NA	TRBV7-2	TGTGCCAGCAGCCTGGGGACAGGAACAACCTATGGCTACACCTTC	CASSLGTGTTYGYTF
TRBJ1-5	TRBD1	NA	TRBV10-1	TGCGCCAGCAGTGGCTCCGGGACAGGGGACCCTCTTTGCGGTCAGCCCCAGCATTTT	CASSGSGTGDPLCGQPQHF
TRBJ1-2	TRBD1	NA	TRBV6-6	TGTGCCAGCAGTCAAAGACAGGGCTGGTACACCTTC	CASSQRQGWYTF
TRBJ2-7	NA	NA	TRBV3-1/TRBV3-2	TGTGCCAGCAGCCAAGATCGTAACAGGGTCGCGCGCGAGCAGTACTTC	CASSQDRNRVAREQYF
TRBJ2-1	NA	NA	TRBV27	TGTGCCAGCAGTCCTTTGGGGCCGAGGGGTGATGAGCAGTTCTTC	CASSPLGPRGDEQFF
TRBJ1-5	TRBD1	NA	TRBV19	TGTGCCAGTTGTACAGGGGACGTTCAGCCCCAGCATTTT	CASCTGDVQPQHF
TRBJ1-2	NA	NA	TRBV24-1	TGTGCCACCAGTGACGTCGGGCGGAACTATGGCTACACCTTC	CATSDVGRNYGYTF
TRBJ1-6	TRBD1	NA	TRBV13	TGTGCCAGCAGGGAATGGACAGGGGACTATAATTCACCCCTCCACTTT	CASREWTGDYNSPLHF
TRBJ1-2	NA	NA	TRBV9	TGTGCCAGCAGCCCCCGTGAGGGGCGTGTTGGCTACACCTTC	CASSPREGRVGYTF
TRBJ2-7	TRBD2	NA	TRBV28	TGTGCCAGCAGTCCCTACCGGGACTATTCCTACGAGCAGTACTTC	CASSPYRDYSYEQYF
TRBJ2-2	NA	NA	TRBV2	TGTGCCAGCAGAACGGGGGCGACGAACACCGGGGAGCTGTTTTTT	CASRTGATNTGELFF
TRBJ1-3	TRBD1	NA	TRBV18	TGTGCCAGCTCACAGGACAGGGTCTCCGGAAACACCATATATTTT	CASSQDRVSGNTIYF
TRBJ1-5	NA	once	TRBV5-6	TGTGCCAGCAGCCTCGACAGGTCGAGAGGCAATCAGCCCCAGCATTTT	CASSLDRSRGNQPQHF
TRBJ2-1	NA	once	TRBV12-5	TGTGCTAGTGGTTCCGGACAAGGTCAATCTGGGAATGAGCAGTTCTTC	CASGSGQGQSGNEQFF
TRBJ1-5	NA	NA	TRBV7-6	TGTGCCAGCAGCTTTGACATTGCTCAGCCCCAGCATTTT	CASSFDIAQPQHF
TRBJ2-2	NA	NA	TRBV6-2/TRBV6-3	TGTGCCAGCAGTCCGAACACCGGGGAGCTGTTTTTT	CASSPNTGELFF
TRBJ2-1	TRBD2	NA	TRBV6-4	TGTGCCAGCAGTGACAGACCAGCGGGGGGCTACAATGAGCAGTTCTTC	CASSDRPAGGYNEQFF
TRBJ1-6	NA	NA	TRBV3-1/TRBV3-2	TGTGCCAGCAGCCAAGACTACACGTATTCACCCCTCCACTTT	CASSQDYTYSPLHF
TRBJ2-3	NA	NA	TRBV2	TGTGCCAGCACTGGAGGGCCTAGCACAGATACGCAGTATTTT	CASTGGPSTDTQYF
TRBJ1-5	NA	NA	TRBV5-5	TGTGCCAGCAGCTTGTCCACAATGGGTCAGCCCCAGCATTTT	CASSLSTMGQPQHF
TRBJ1-4	NA	NA	TRBV6-6	TGTGCCAGCAGTTACTCTCGGGAAAAACTGTTTTTT	CASSYSREKLFF
TRBJ2-7	NA	NA	TRBV7-8	TGTGCCAGCAGCCGTGCGGGACAGCCAGCCCACGAGCAGTACTTC	CASSRAGQPAHEQYF
TRBJ1-2	TRBD1	NA	TRBV12-3/TRBV12-4	TGTGCCAGTACAGGGGGGAGGTATGGCTACACCTTC	CASTGGRYGYTF
TRBJ1-1	NA	NA	TRBV27	TGTGCCAGCATTCCCCGGGGAGGGACTGAAGCTTTCTTT	CASIPRGGTEAFF
TRBJ2-3	NA	NA	TRBV18	TGTGCCAGCTCACCATGGACAGGCGGGGGGACAGATACGCAGTATTTT	CASSPWTGGGTDTQYF
TRBJ2-2	TRBD1	NA	TRBV10-1	TGCGCCAGCAGTGGGACAGGGAGCATCGGGGAGCTGTTTTTT	CASSGTGSIGELFF
TRBJ1-2	NA	NA	TRBV5-1	TGCGCCAGCAGCTCCCTCGCTAACTATGGCTACACCTTC	CASSSLANYGYTF
TRBJ1-5	NA	few	TRBV2	TGTGCCAGCAGTGGAGTCAATCAGCCCCAGCATTTT	CASSGVNQPQHF
TRBJ1-5	NA	NA	TRBV3-1/TRBV3-2	TGTGCCAGCAGCCAAGAAGGATCCCCCCAGCATTTT	CASSQEGSPQHF
TRBJ1-3	NA	NA	TRBV5-1	TGCGCCAGCAGCTTGGCCAGTGGGGAGGGAAACACCATATATTTT	CASSLASGEGNTIYF
TRBJ1-1	NA	NA	TRBV3-1/TRBV3-2	TGTGCCAGCAGCCAGGCCTGGGGTATGAACACTGAAGCTTTCTTT	CASSQAWGMNTEAFF
TRBJ2-1	NA	NA	TRBV2	TGTGCCAGCAGTGACGAAAGGGATAGTATCGGGTTCTTC	CASSDERDSIGFF
TRBJ2-3	NA	NA	TRBV29-1	TGCAGCGTTGAGTACGGGACGTGGGAGAGGGATACGCAGTATTTT	CSVEYGTWERDTQYF
TRBJ1-4	NA	once	TRBV6-5	TGTGCCAGCAGTTACTCGTTGGCGGAAAAACTGTTTTTT	CASSYSLAEKLFF
TRBJ2-1	NA	NA	TRBV29-1	TGCAGCGTTGGTGCATCGAATGAGCAGTTCTTC	CSVGASNEQFF
TRBJ2-7	NA	NA	TRBV5-1	TGCGCCAGCAGCTTACAGGGAATTACCCACGAGCAGTACTTC	CASSLQGITHEQYF
TRBJ2-1	NA	NA	TRBV14	TGTGCCAGCAGCCGCCAGTCCTACAATGAGCAGTTCTTC	CASSRQSYNEQFF
TRBJ2-3	TRBD2	NA	TRBV2	TGTGCCAGCGGGACTAGCGGGGGAGATACGCAGTATTTT	CASGTSGGDTQYF
TRBJ1-4	NA	NA	TRBV7-9	TGTGCCAGCAGCTTAGCGCTGACAGACAATGAAAAACTGTTTTTT	CASSLALTDNEKLFF
TRBJ2-2	TRBD2	NA	TRBV25-1	TGTGCCAGCAGTGAACTAGCGGGGGGGCCGGGAACCGGGGAGCTGTTTTTT	CASSELAGGPGTGELFF
TRBJ2-7	TRBD1	NA	TRBV27	TGTGCCAGCAGTTCCGGGACAGGGAAGGGGGAGCAGTACTTC	CASSSGTGKGEQYF
TRBJ2-3	NA	NA	TRBV5-4	TGTGCCAGCAGCTCCGGCAGCATGACAGATACGCAGTATTTT	CASSSGSMTDTQYF
TRBJ1-5	TRBD1	NA	TRBV19	TGTGCCAGTAGTAATGGACAGGGAGGGGTTCAGCCCCAGCATTTT	CASSNGQGGVQPQHF